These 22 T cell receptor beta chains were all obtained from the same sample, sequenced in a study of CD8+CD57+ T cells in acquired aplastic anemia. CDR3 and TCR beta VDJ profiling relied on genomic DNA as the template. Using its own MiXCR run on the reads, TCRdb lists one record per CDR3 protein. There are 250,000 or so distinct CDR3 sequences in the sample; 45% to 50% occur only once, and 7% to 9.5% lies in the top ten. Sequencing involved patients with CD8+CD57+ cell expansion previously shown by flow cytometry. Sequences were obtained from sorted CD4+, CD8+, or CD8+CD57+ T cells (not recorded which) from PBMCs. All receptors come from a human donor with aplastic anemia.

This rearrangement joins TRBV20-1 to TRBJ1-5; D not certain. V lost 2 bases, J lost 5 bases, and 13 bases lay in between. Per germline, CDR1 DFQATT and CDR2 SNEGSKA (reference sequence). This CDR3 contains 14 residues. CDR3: CSARKVGRDQPQHF. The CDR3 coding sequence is TGCAGTGCTAGAAAGGTGGGTCGCGATCAGCCCCAGCATTTT.

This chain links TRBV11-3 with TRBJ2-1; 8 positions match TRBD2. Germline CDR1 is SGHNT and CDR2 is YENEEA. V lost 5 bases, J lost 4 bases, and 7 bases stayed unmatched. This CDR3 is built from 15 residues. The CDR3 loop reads CASSLLADFYNEQFF. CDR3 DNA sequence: TGTGCCAGCAGCCTACTAGCGGATTTTTACAATGAGCAGTTCTTC.

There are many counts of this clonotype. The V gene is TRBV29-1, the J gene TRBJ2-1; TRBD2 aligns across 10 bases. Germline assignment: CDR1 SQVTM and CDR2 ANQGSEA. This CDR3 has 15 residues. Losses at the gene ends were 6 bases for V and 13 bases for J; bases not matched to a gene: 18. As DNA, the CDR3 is TGCAGCGTCGTAAGTGGCGCTAGCGGGAGTCTCGTTCAGTTCTTC. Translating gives CSVVSGASGSLVQFF.

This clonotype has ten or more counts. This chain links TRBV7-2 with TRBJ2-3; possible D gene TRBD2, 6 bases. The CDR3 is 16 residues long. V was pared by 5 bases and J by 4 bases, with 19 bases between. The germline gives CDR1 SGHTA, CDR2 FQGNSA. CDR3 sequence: CASSQRDLGTADTQYF. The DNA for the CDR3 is TGTGCCAGCAGCCAACGGGACTTAGGGACCGCAGATACGCAGTATTTT. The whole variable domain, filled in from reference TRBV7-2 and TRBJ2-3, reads GAGVSQSPSNKVTEKGKDVELRCDPISGHTALYWYRQSLGQGLEFLIYFQGNSAPDKSGLPSDRFSAERTGGSVSTLTIQRTQQEDSAVYLCASSQRDLGTADTQYFGPGTRLTVL.

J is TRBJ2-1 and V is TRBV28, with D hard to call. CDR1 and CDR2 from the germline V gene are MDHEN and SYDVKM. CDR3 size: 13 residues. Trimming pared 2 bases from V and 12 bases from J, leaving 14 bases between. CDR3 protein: CASSLVNAEPQFF. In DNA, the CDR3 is TGTGCCAGCAGTTTAGTTAACGCGGAGCCGCAGTTCTTC.

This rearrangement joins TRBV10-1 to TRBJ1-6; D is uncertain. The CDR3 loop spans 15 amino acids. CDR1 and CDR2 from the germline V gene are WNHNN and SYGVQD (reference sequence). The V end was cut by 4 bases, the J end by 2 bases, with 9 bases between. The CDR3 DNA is TGCGCCAGCAGTGGTATGAACCCCTATAATTCACCCCTCCACTTT. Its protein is CASSGMNPYNSPLHF.

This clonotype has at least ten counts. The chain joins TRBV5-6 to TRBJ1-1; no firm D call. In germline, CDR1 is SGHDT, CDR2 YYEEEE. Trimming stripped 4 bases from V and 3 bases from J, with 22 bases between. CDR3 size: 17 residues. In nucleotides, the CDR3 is TGTGCCAGCAGCACAAATCCCGGGAGCCATTTCGACACTGAAGCTTTCTTT. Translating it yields CASSTNPGSHFDTEAFF.

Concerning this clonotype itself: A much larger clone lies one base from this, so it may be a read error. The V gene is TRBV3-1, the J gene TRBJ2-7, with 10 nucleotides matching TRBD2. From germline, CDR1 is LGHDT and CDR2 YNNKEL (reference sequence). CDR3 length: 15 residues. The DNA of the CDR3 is TGTGCCAGCAGCCAAGATAGCGGGAGGAACGGCGAGCGGTACTTC. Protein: CASSQDSGRNGERYF.

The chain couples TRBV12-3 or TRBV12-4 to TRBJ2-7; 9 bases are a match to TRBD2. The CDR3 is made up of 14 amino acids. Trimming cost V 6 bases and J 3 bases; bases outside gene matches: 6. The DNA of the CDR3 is TGTGCCAGCAGGGCCGGGACTAGCCTCTACGAGCAGTACTTC. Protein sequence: CASRAGTSLYEQYF.

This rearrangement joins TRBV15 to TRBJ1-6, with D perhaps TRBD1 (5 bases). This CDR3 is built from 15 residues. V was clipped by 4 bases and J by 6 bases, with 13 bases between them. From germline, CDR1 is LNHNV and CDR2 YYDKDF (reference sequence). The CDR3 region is CATSTRTGVNSPLHF. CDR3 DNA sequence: TGTGCCACCAGCACCCGGACGGGGGTTAATTCACCCCTCCACTTT.

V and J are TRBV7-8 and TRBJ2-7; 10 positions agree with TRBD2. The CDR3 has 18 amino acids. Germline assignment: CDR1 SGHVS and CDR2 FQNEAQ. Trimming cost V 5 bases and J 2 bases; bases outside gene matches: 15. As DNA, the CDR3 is TGTGCCAGCAGCGGCAGCGCAATTAGCGGGGGGAGAGCCTACGAGCAGTACTTC. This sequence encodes CASSGSAISGGRAYEQYF.

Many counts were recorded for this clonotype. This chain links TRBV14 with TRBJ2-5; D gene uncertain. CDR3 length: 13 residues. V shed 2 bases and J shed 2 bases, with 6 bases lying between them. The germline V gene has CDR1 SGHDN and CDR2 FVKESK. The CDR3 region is CASSQFLQETQYF. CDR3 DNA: TGTGCCAGCAGCCAATTTTTACAAGAGACCCAGTACTTC.

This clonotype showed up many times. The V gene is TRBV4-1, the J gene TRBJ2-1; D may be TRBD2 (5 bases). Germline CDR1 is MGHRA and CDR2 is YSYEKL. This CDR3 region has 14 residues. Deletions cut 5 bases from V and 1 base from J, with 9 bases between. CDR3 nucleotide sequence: TGCGCCAGCAGCATTGAGGGATCCTACAATGAGCAGTTCTTC. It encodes CASSIEGSYNEQFF.

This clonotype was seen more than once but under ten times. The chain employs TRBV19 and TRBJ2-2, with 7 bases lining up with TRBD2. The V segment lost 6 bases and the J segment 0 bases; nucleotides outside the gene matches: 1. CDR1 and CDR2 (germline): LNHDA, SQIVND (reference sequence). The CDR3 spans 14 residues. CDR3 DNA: TGTGCCAGTAGGGCGGGAGCGAACACCGGGGAGCTGTTTTTT. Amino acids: CASRAGANTGELFF.

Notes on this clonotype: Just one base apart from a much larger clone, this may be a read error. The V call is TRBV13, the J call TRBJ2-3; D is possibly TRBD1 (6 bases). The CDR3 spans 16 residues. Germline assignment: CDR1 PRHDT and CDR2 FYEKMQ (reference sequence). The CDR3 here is CATSDRGGQPTDTRYF. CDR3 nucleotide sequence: TGTGCCACCTCCGACCGAGGGGGACAACCCACAGATACGCGGTATTTT.

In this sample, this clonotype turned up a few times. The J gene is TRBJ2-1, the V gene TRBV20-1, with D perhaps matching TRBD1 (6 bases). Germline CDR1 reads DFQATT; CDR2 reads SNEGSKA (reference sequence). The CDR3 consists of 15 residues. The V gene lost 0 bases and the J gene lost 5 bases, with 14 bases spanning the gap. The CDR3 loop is CSARDLRTANNEQFF. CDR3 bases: TGCAGTGCTAGAGATCTCCGGACAGCGAACAATGAGCAGTTCTTC.

The CDR3 protein is CATSGHLAGRYNEQFF. The DNA for the CDR3 is TGTGCCACCAGTGGGCATCTAGCGGGAAGGTACAATGAGCAGTTCTTC. The J gene is TRBJ2-1, the V gene TRBV24-1; TRBD2 matches at 9 bases. V lost 5 bases, J lost 4 bases, and 8 bases stayed unmatched. The germline gives CDR1 KGHDR, CDR2 SFDVKD. The CDR3 length is 16 residues.

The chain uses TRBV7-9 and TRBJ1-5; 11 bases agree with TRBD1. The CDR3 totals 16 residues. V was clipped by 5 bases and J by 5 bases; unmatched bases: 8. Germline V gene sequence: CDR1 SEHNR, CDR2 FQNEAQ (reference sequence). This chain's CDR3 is CASSRAGQGAYQPQHF. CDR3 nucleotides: TGTGCCAGCAGCCGAGCAGGACAGGGGGCTTATCAGCCCCAGCATTTT.

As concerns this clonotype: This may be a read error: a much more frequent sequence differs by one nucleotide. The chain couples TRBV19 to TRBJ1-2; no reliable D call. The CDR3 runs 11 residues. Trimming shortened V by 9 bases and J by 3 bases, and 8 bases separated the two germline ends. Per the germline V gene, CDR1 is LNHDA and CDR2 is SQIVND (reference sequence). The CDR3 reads CASTSDYGYTF. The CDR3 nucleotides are TGTGCCAGCACTTCAGACTATGGCTACACCTTC. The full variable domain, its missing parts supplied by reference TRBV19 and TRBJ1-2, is DGGITQSPKYLFRKEGQNVTLSCEQNLNHDAMYWYRQDPGQGLRLIYYSQIVNDFQKGDIAEGYSVSREKKESFPLTVTSAQKNPTAFYLCASTSDYGYTFGSGTRLTVV.

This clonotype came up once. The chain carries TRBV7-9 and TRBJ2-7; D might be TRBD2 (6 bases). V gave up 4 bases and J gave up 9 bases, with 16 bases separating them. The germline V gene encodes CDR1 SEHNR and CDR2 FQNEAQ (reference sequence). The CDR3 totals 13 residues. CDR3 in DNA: TGTGCCAGCAGCTCAGAACCAGCGGGCGTGCAGTACTTC. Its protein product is CASSSEPAGVQYF.

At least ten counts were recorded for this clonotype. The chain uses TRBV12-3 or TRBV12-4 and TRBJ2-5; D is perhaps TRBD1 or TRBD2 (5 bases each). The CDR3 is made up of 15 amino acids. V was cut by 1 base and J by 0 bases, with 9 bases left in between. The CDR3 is CASSLGWGYQETQYF. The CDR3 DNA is TGTGCCAGCAGTTTAGGTTGGGGGTACCAAGAGACCCAGTACTTC.

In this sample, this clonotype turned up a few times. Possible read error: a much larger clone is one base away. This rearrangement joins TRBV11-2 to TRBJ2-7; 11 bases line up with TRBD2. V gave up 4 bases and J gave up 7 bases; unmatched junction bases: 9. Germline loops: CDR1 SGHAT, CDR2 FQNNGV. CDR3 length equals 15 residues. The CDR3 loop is CASSYLAGGPNEQYF. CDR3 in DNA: TGTGCCAGCAGCTACCTAGCGGGAGGACCCAATGAGCAGTACTTC.